A selection of T cell receptor beta chains follows, all from one sample in a study of memory CD4+ T cells and cytomegalovirus serostatus. Profiled with immunoSEQ multiplex PCR; TCRdb holds only in-frame clones, not every one. The data show 50,000 to 60,000 clones, 82% seen once. Sequencing input: memory CD4+ T cells from blood. All receptors derive from an adult in good health and CMV-seronegative. Each CDR3 is given with its conserved first and last residue. D genes are given only for firm matches. Expanded clones are given a class, and other clones once, few, many or no size at all.

cdr3_aa: CATWGDSDNQPQHF
cdr3_nt: TGTGCCACCTGGGGGGACAGTGACAATCAGCCCCAGCATTTT
clone_size: once
j_call: TRBJ1-5
v_call: TRBV28
cdr3_length: 14
d_call: TRBD1

cdr3_aa: CASSLDSYYTF
cdr3_nt: TGTGCCAGCAGCTTAGACAGCTACTACACCTTC
clone_size: .
j_call: TRBJ1-2
v_call: TRBV5-4
cdr3_length: 11
d_call: .

cdr3_aa: CASTPGRDRGREQYF
cdr3_nt: TGTGCCAGCACCCCCGGGCGCGACAGGGGGCGCGAGCAGTACTTC
clone_size: .
j_call: TRBJ2-7
v_call: TRBV6-1
cdr3_length: 15
d_call: TRBD1

cdr3_aa: CASSLRTGGFTDTQYF
cdr3_nt: TGTGCCAGCAGCTTGAGGACAGGGGGCTTCACAGATACGCAGTATTTT
clone_size: .
j_call: TRBJ2-3
v_call: TRBV5-6
cdr3_length: 16
d_call: TRBD1

cdr3_aa: CASSGSQGGNPYGYTF
cdr3_nt: TGTGCCAGCAGCGGGTCACAGGGGGGCAATCCCTATGGCTACACCTTC
clone_size: .
j_call: TRBJ1-2
v_call: TRBV9
cdr3_length: 16
d_call: TRBD1

cdr3_aa: CASSLYPSVEQYF
cdr3_nt: TGTGCCAGCAGCTTATACCCAAGCGTAGAGCAGTACTTC
clone_size: .
j_call: TRBJ2-5
v_call: TRBV7-6
cdr3_length: 13
d_call: .

cdr3_aa: CASSPTGFSEAFF
cdr3_nt: TGTGCCAGCAGTCCGACTGGATTTTCTGAAGCTTTCTTT
clone_size: .
j_call: TRBJ1-1
v_call: TRBV11-3
cdr3_length: 13
d_call: .

cdr3_aa: CASSPAGRVNEQFF
cdr3_nt: TGTGCCAGCAGCCCGGCGGGCCGGGTCAATGAGCAGTTCTTC
clone_size: .
j_call: TRBJ2-1
v_call: TRBV11-3
cdr3_length: 14
d_call: .

cdr3_aa: CASSYDGSYEQYF
cdr3_nt: TGTGCCAGCAGTTACGACGGATCCTACGAGCAGTACTTC
clone_size: .
j_call: TRBJ2-7
v_call: TRBV6-6
cdr3_length: 13
d_call: .

cdr3_aa: CASRRNTGELFF
cdr3_nt: TGCGCCAGCAGACGGAACACCGGGGAGCTGTTTTTT
clone_size: .
j_call: TRBJ2-2
v_call: TRBV5-1
cdr3_length: 12
d_call: .

cdr3_aa: CASSQEDSTYDEQFF
cdr3_nt: TGTGCCAGTAGTCAAGAGGACTCCACCTACGATGAGCAGTTCTTC
clone_size: .
j_call: TRBJ2-1
v_call: TRBV19
cdr3_length: 15
d_call: .

cdr3_aa: CASSPAPTVYEQYF
cdr3_nt: TGTGCCAGCAGCCCCGCCCCCACAGTATACGAGCAGTACTTC
clone_size: .
j_call: TRBJ2-7
v_call: TRBV6-5
cdr3_length: 14
d_call: .

cdr3_aa: CASGPGGVNTEAFF
cdr3_nt: TGTGCTAGTGGTCCCGGTGGGGTGAACACTGAAGCTTTCTTT
clone_size: .
j_call: TRBJ1-1
v_call: TRBV12-5
cdr3_length: 14
d_call: .

cdr3_aa: CASSLGRPVEAGNTIYF
cdr3_nt: TGCGCCAGCAGCTTGGGACGTCCGGTGGAAGCTGGAAACACCATATATTTT
clone_size: few
j_call: TRBJ1-3
v_call: TRBV5-1
cdr3_length: 17
d_call: .

cdr3_aa: CASSRGLAGGRELFF
cdr3_nt: TGTGCCAGCAGCCGCGGACTAGCGGGTGGGCGGGAGCTGTTTTTT
clone_size: .
j_call: TRBJ2-2
v_call: TRBV11-1
cdr3_length: 15
d_call: TRBD2

cdr3_aa: CASSEQGSGANVLTF
cdr3_nt: TGTGCCAGCAGTGAACAGGGGTCAGGGGCCAACGTCCTGACTTTC
clone_size: .
j_call: TRBJ2-6
v_call: TRBV6-1
cdr3_length: 15
d_call: .

cdr3_aa: CSFRTIQETQYF
cdr3_nt: TGCAGCTTCAGGACGATCCAAGAGACCCAGTACTTC
clone_size: .
j_call: TRBJ2-5
v_call: TRBV29-1
cdr3_length: 12
d_call: .

cdr3_aa: CASSSGGGVQPQHF
cdr3_nt: TGTGCCAGCAGTTCCGGTGGGGGGGTTCAGCCCCAGCATTTT
clone_size: .
j_call: TRBJ1-5
v_call: TRBV28
cdr3_length: 14
d_call: .

cdr3_aa: CASRTNPTGVEQYF
cdr3_nt: TGCGCCAGCAGAACAAATCCTACAGGGGTGGAGCAGTACTTC
clone_size: .
j_call: TRBJ2-7
v_call: TRBV5-1
cdr3_length: 14
d_call: TRBD1

cdr3_aa: CASTDQGVGGYTF
cdr3_nt: TGTGCCAGCACCGATCAGGGGGTAGGGGGCTACACCTTC
clone_size: medium-sized
j_call: TRBJ1-2
v_call: TRBV6-5
cdr3_length: 13
d_call: TRBD1

cdr3_aa: CASSRGQSSTDTQYF
cdr3_nt: TGTGCCAGCAGCCGGGGACAGTCAAGCACAGATACGCAGTATTTT
clone_size: .
j_call: TRBJ2-3
v_call: TRBV6-6
cdr3_length: 15
d_call: TRBD1

cdr3_aa: CASSYGLLLNYGYTF
cdr3_nt: TGTGCCAGCAGTTACGGACTCCTTCTAAACTATGGCTACACCTTC
clone_size: .
j_call: TRBJ1-2
v_call: TRBV6-5
cdr3_length: 15
d_call: .

cdr3_aa: CASTGTPGNTIYF
cdr3_nt: TGTGCCAGCACCGGGACACCAGGAAACACCATATATTTT
clone_size: .
j_call: TRBJ1-3
v_call: TRBV6-1
cdr3_length: 13
d_call: .

cdr3_aa: CASSAPGQGETQYF
cdr3_nt: TGTGCCAGCAGTGCACCGGGACAGGGTGAGACCCAGTACTTC
clone_size: .
j_call: TRBJ2-5
v_call: TRBV28
cdr3_length: 14
d_call: TRBD1

cdr3_aa: CASSSAGGNTGELFF
cdr3_nt: TGTGCCAGCAGCTCTGCGGGGGGGAACACCGGGGAGCTGTTTTTT
clone_size: .
j_call: TRBJ2-2
v_call: TRBV7-3
cdr3_length: 15
d_call: TRBD2

cdr3_aa: CASSDDSTGYTGELFF
cdr3_nt: TGTGCCAGCAGTGATGACTCAACAGGTTATACCGGGGAGCTGTTTTTT
clone_size: .
j_call: TRBJ2-2
v_call: TRBV2
cdr3_length: 16
d_call: .

cdr3_aa: CASSALTGNRAKNIQYF
cdr3_nt: TGTGCCAGTAGTGCCCTAACAGGTAATCGAGCCAAAAACATTCAGTACTTC
clone_size: .
j_call: TRBJ2-4
v_call: TRBV19
cdr3_length: 17
d_call: .

cdr3_aa: CASSAQRETEAFF
cdr3_nt: TGTGCCAGCAGCGCTCAGCGGGAGACTGAAGCTTTCTTT
clone_size: few
j_call: TRBJ1-1
v_call: TRBV11-2
cdr3_length: 13
d_call: .

cdr3_aa: CASSSEVGYTF
cdr3_nt: TGTGCCAGCAGTTCGGAGGTTGGCTACACCTTC
clone_size: .
j_call: TRBJ1-2
v_call: TRBV6-6
cdr3_length: 11
d_call: .

cdr3_aa: CASSSRRTSGNTIYF
cdr3_nt: TGTGCCAGCAGCTCCAGACGGACCTCTGGAAACACCATATATTTT
clone_size: few
j_call: TRBJ1-3
v_call: TRBV11-2
cdr3_length: 15
d_call: .

cdr3_aa: CAWSVRRRKTTEAFF
cdr3_nt: TGTGCCTGGAGTGTACGACGACGGAAGACCACTGAAGCTTTCTTT
clone_size: few
j_call: TRBJ1-1
v_call: TRBV30
cdr3_length: 15
d_call: .

cdr3_aa: CASSLGGYGTDTQYF
cdr3_nt: TGTGCCAGCAGTTTAGGGGGGTACGGCACAGATACGCAGTATTTT
clone_size: .
j_call: TRBJ2-3
v_call: TRBV28
cdr3_length: 15
d_call: .

cdr3_aa: CASSFYRASFYEQYF
cdr3_nt: TGTGCCAGCAGCTTTTACAGAGCCTCGTTCTACGAGCAGTACTTC
clone_size: .
j_call: TRBJ2-7
v_call: TRBV11-2
cdr3_length: 15
d_call: .

cdr3_aa: CASRLQGSGANVLTF
cdr3_nt: TGTGCCAGCAGGCTACAGGGGTCTGGGGCCAACGTCCTGACTTTC
clone_size: .
j_call: TRBJ2-6
v_call: TRBV28
cdr3_length: 15
d_call: TRBD1

cdr3_aa: CASSPSLSTDTQYF
cdr3_nt: TGTGCCAGCAGCCCTAGCCTCAGCACAGATACGCAGTATTTT
clone_size: .
j_call: TRBJ2-3
v_call: TRBV7-9
cdr3_length: 14
d_call: .

cdr3_aa: CATSTGELFF
cdr3_nt: TGTGCCACCTCGACCGGGGAGCTGTTTTTT
clone_size: few
j_call: TRBJ2-2
v_call: TRBV28
cdr3_length: 10
d_call: .

cdr3_aa: CASSRTINYGYTF
cdr3_nt: TGTGCCAGCAGCCGGACAATAAACTATGGCTACACCTTC
clone_size: .
j_call: TRBJ1-2
v_call: TRBV7-2
cdr3_length: 13
d_call: .

cdr3_aa: CAWSEGALSYEQYF
cdr3_nt: TGTGCCTGGAGTGAAGGGGCCCTCTCTTACGAGCAGTACTTC
clone_size: .
j_call: TRBJ2-7
v_call: TRBV30
cdr3_length: 14
d_call: .

cdr3_aa: CASSGLRLAGQETQYF
cdr3_nt: TGTGCCAGCAGTGGGTTAAGGCTAGCGGGCCAAGAGACCCAGTACTTC
clone_size: .
j_call: TRBJ2-5
v_call: TRBV2
cdr3_length: 16
d_call: TRBD2

cdr3_aa: CASRGRQGASPLHF
cdr3_nt: TGTGCCAGCAGGGGCCGACAGGGTGCTTCACCCCTCCACTTT
clone_size: .
j_call: TRBJ1-6
v_call: TRBV2
cdr3_length: 14
d_call: TRBD1

cdr3_aa: CASSLTTGGGPKGYTF
cdr3_nt: TGTGCCAGTAGTCTGACGACAGGAGGGGGGCCTAAAGGCTACACCTTC
clone_size: .
j_call: TRBJ1-2
v_call: TRBV19
cdr3_length: 16
d_call: .

cdr3_aa: CASRTGTSSSNEQFF
cdr3_nt: TGCGCCAGCAGAACCGGGACTAGTTCGTCCAATGAGCAGTTCTTC
clone_size: .
j_call: TRBJ2-1
v_call: TRBV5-1
cdr3_length: 15
d_call: TRBD2

cdr3_aa: CASSRGQGLGSPLHF
cdr3_nt: TGTGCCAGCAGCCGAGGACAGGGTCTGGGTTCACCCCTCCACTTT
clone_size: .
j_call: TRBJ1-6
v_call: TRBV6-6
cdr3_length: 15
d_call: TRBD1

cdr3_aa: CASSLAASGGADTQYF
cdr3_nt: TGCGCCAGCAGCTTGGCGGCTAGCGGGGGTGCAGATACGCAGTATTTT
clone_size: .
j_call: TRBJ2-3
v_call: TRBV5-1
cdr3_length: 16
d_call: TRBD2

cdr3_aa: CASKVRTGTGYDEQFF
cdr3_nt: TGTGCCAGTAAAGTCCGAACCGGGACAGGGTACGATGAGCAGTTCTTC
clone_size: .
j_call: TRBJ2-1
v_call: TRBV19
cdr3_length: 16
d_call: TRBD1

cdr3_aa: CASSQDLSTGASGYEQYF
cdr3_nt: TGTGCCAGCAGCCAAGATCTTTCAACAGGGGCCTCGGGTTACGAGCAGTACTTC
clone_size: .
j_call: TRBJ2-7
v_call: TRBV5-4
cdr3_length: 18
d_call: TRBD1

cdr3_aa: CASNPAGGSYNSPLHF
cdr3_nt: TGTGCCAGTAACCCAGCCGGTGGGTCCTATAATTCACCCCTCCACTTT
clone_size: few
j_call: TRBJ1-6
v_call: TRBV19
cdr3_length: 16
d_call: .

cdr3_aa: CASSLARFGITEAFF
cdr3_nt: TGCGCCAGCAGCTTGGCCAGGTTCGGAATAACTGAAGCTTTCTTT
clone_size: .
j_call: TRBJ1-1
v_call: TRBV5-1
cdr3_length: 15
d_call: .

cdr3_aa: CASSTTSGGQETQYF
cdr3_nt: TGTGCCAGCAGCACGACTAGCGGGGGGCAAGAGACCCAGTACTTC
clone_size: .
j_call: TRBJ2-5
v_call: TRBV7-9
cdr3_length: 15
d_call: TRBD2

cdr3_aa: CASSVGGDSGNTIYF
cdr3_nt: TGTGCCAGCAGCGTAGGGGGGGACTCTGGAAACACCATATATTTT
clone_size: .
j_call: TRBJ1-3
v_call: TRBV9
cdr3_length: 15
d_call: .

cdr3_aa: CASTPQGFSTDTQYF
cdr3_nt: TGCGCCAGCACCCCTCAAGGTTTTAGCACAGATACGCAGTATTTT
clone_size: .
j_call: TRBJ2-3
v_call: TRBV5-1
cdr3_length: 15
d_call: .

cdr3_aa: CASMESQTVSYNSPLHF
cdr3_nt: TGTGCCAGTATGGAGTCCCAGACAGTTTCCTATAATTCACCCCTCCACTTT
clone_size: .
j_call: TRBJ1-6
v_call: TRBV19
cdr3_length: 17
d_call: .

cdr3_aa: CASSLLGRSGETQYF
cdr3_nt: TGTGCCAGCAGCTTGTTGGGGAGAAGCGGGGAGACCCAGTACTTC
clone_size: .
j_call: TRBJ2-5
v_call: TRBV5-6
cdr3_length: 15
d_call: .

cdr3_aa: CASSSLNSATDTQYF
cdr3_nt: TGTGCCAGCAGCTCGCTGAATTCTGCCACAGATACGCAGTATTTT
clone_size: .
j_call: TRBJ2-3
v_call: TRBV13
cdr3_length: 15
d_call: .

cdr3_aa: CASSRDSLSTGELFF
cdr3_nt: TGTGCCAGCAGCCGCGATTCCTTGAGTACCGGGGAGCTGTTTTTT
clone_size: .
j_call: TRBJ2-2
v_call: TRBV7-2
cdr3_length: 15
d_call: .

cdr3_aa: CATSTDRPEVSGAFF
cdr3_nt: TGTGCCACCAGCACCGACAGGCCTGAGGTTTCTGGAGCTTTCTTT
clone_size: .
j_call: TRBJ1-1
v_call: TRBV15
cdr3_length: 15
d_call: .

cdr3_aa: CASSPRQSSSYEQYF
cdr3_nt: TGTGCCAGCAGCCCAAGACAGAGTAGCTCCTACGAGCAGTACTTC
clone_size: .
j_call: TRBJ2-7
v_call: TRBV6-6
cdr3_length: 15
d_call: .

cdr3_aa: CATSRGQGSWDYGYTF
cdr3_nt: TGTGCCACCAGCAGAGGACAGGGGAGCTGGGACTATGGCTACACCTTC
clone_size: .
j_call: TRBJ1-2
v_call: TRBV15
cdr3_length: 16
d_call: TRBD1

cdr3_aa: CASSMNWQGYGQPQHF
cdr3_nt: TGTGCCAGTAGTATGAATTGGCAGGGATACGGTCAGCCCCAGCATTTT
clone_size: .
j_call: TRBJ1-5
v_call: TRBV19
cdr3_length: 16
d_call: .